These T cell receptor beta chains were read from a single sample in a study of regulatory T cells in long-lasting Graves disease. In TCRdb, the multiplex PCR reads were re-called with MiXCR into one record per CDR3 protein. The sample consists of 300,000 to 400,000 distinct CDR3 sequences, less than 20% of them appearing once. The source material was peripheral blood mononuclear cells (PBMCs), sampled at new diagnosis, from a patient treated with antithyroid drugs. The receptor source for this set is a female donor with Graves disease. The CDR3 runs from the conserved cysteine through the conserved F or W. The D gene is left open where the match is weak. For some rows the clone size is stated as once, few or many, or as a class when expanded; others skip it.

>many|.|TRBJ2-1|10|TRBV7-9
TGTGCCAGCAGCTTTATTGAGCAGTTCTTC
CASSFIEQFF
>many|TRBD2|TRBJ2-7|15|TRBV5-1
TGCGCCAGCAGCTTGTTAAGCGGGAATCTCTACGAGCAGTACTTC
CASSLLSGNLYEQYF
>.|.|TRBJ2-7|15|TRBV28
TGTGCCAGCACCTCCGGGCGCGGAGCCTCCTACGAGCAGTACTTC
CASTSGRGASYEQYF
>many|.|TRBJ2-5|14|TRBV6-1
TGTGCCAGCAGTGAAGACAATCCCCGAGAGACCCAGTACTTC
CASSEDNPRETQYF
>many|.|TRBJ1-1|15|TRBV7-2
TGTGCCAGCAGCTTAGATCTTTCTGAGGGCTCTGAAGCTTTCTTT
CASSLDLSEGSEAFF
>many|TRBD1|TRBJ2-3|13|TRBV29-1
TGCAGCGTTGGAGCAGGGGGCTCGGATACGCAGTATTTT
CSVGAGGSDTQYF
>few|.|TRBJ2-6|18|TRBV6-2/TRBV6-3
TGTGCCAGCAGTTACCGGGGCAGATACCCCTCTGGGGCCAACGTCCTGACTTTC
CASSYRGRYPSGANVLTF
>.|TRBD2|TRBJ2-3|17|TRBV6-1
TGTGCCAGCAGTCCCCGTGTTGCTAGCGGGAGGACAGATACGCAGTATTTT
CASSPRVASGRTDTQYF
>many|.|TRBJ2-3|14|TRBV12-3/TRBV12-4
TGTGCCAGCAGTCGTCCAGGTGGCGAAGATACGCAGTATTTT
CASSRPGGEDTQYF
>few|TRBD1|TRBJ1-2|14|TRBV12-3/TRBV12-4
TGTGCCACCGGGGGAGCAGGGGGCATGGGTGGCTACACCTTC
CATGGAGGMGGYTF
>many|.|TRBJ2-5|14|TRBV18
TGTGCCAGCTCACCACCTGCGGGGTGGGAGACCCAGTACTTC
CASSPPAGWETQYF
>many|.|TRBJ1-1|14|TRBV5-1
TGCGCCAGCAGCACCTGGACAGCGAACACTGAAGCTTTCTTT
CASSTWTANTEAFF
>many|.|TRBJ1-6|16|TRBV5-1
TGCGCCAGCAGCTTGGAAGGTGCAGGGTATAATTCACCCCTCCACTTT
CASSLEGAGYNSPLHF
>many|.|TRBJ2-7|15|TRBV20-1
TGCAGTGCTAGAGATGGAGGGGGCTTGGGGTACGAGCAGTACTTC
CSARDGGGLGYEQYF
>.|.|TRBJ2-2|14|TRBV2
TGTGCCAGCAGTGCAAAGGCCCGAGGCGGGGAGCTGTTTTTT
CASSAKARGGELFF
>many|TRBD2|TRBJ2-2|13|TRBV2
TGTGCCAGCAAGCGGGACGACACCGGGGAGCTGTTTTTT
CASKRDDTGELFF
>many|.|TRBJ1-1|13|TRBV2
TGTGCCAGCAGTGATGCAGGGAACACTGAAGCTTTCTTT
CASSDAGNTEAFF
>many|TRBD2|TRBJ2-5|15|TRBV29-1
TGCAGCGTGCGGACTAGTTCTTTACCGGAAGAGACCCAGTACTTC
CSVRTSSLPEETQYF
>many|TRBD2|TRBJ2-5|16|TRBV12-3/TRBV12-4
TGTGCCAGCAGTTTAGGCTGGGGGGGGGGGGAAGAGACCCAGTACTTC
CASSLGWGGGEETQYF
>many|.|TRBJ1-5|14|TRBV6-2/TRBV6-3
TGTGCCAGCACTCCCAGTTCCAGGAAACAGCCCCAGCATTTT
CASTPSSRKQPQHF
>many|TRBD1|TRBJ2-1|20|TRBV14
TGTGCCAGCAGCCAGCGGACAGGGCTATTTTACGTACGCCCTTACAATGAGCAGTTCTTC
CASSQRTGLFYVRPYNEQFF
>.|TRBD1|TRBJ1-2|12|TRBV6-2/TRBV6-3
TGTGCCGGACAGGGGACGACCTATGGCTACACCTTC
CAGQGTTYGYTF
>many|TRBD2|TRBJ2-3|15|TRBV12-3/TRBV12-4
TGTGCCAGCAGCTATAGCGGGGGGGCCGAAGATACGCAGTATTTT
CASSYSGGAEDTQYF
>many|TRBD2|TRBJ2-1|14|TRBV20-1
TGCAGTGCTAGAGAAACTAGCGGCTACAATGAGCAGTTCTTC
CSARETSGYNEQFF
>.|.|TRBJ2-1|13|TRBV6-9
TGTGCCAGCAGTTACTCTGCGCGATCCGAGCAGTTCTTC
CASSYSARSEQFF
>.|TRBD2|TRBJ2-1|15|TRBV4-1
TGCGCCAGCAGCCAAGAGCCCCAGCGGGGGGATGAGCAGTTCTTC
CASSQEPQRGDEQFF
>.|TRBD1|TRBJ1-1|15|TRBV13
TGTGCCAGCAGCTTCGGGACAGGGCAACCTAGGGGGGCTTTCTTT
CASSFGTGQPRGAFF
>.|TRBD1|TRBJ1-5|13|TRBV2
TGTGCCAGCGAGACAGGGAGGGAACAGCCCCAGCATTTT
CASETGREQPQHF
>.|.|TRBJ2-7|13|TRBV6-1
TGTGCCAGCAGTCGGGACACCTACTACGAGCAGTACTTC
CASSRDTYYEQYF
>many|TRBD1|TRBJ1-5|14|TRBV20-1
TGCAGTGCTAGTCCGGGACAGGGGCCTCAGCCCCAGCATTTT
CSASPGQGPQPQHF
>.|.|TRBJ2-7|15|TRBV6-5
TGTGCCAGCAGTTACTATTCCGGAGACTCCTACGAGCAGTACTTC
CASSYYSGDSYEQYF
>many|.|TRBJ2-3|14|TRBV7-2
TGTGCCAGCAGCTTAGGGGGAGGCGCAGATACGCAGTATTTT
CASSLGGGADTQYF
>many|.|TRBJ1-1|15|TRBV12-3/TRBV12-4
TGTGCCAGCAGTTTTTTACCTGCAATGAACACTGAAGCTTTCTTT
CASSFLPAMNTEAFF
>many|.|TRBJ2-1|16|TRBV15
TGTGCCACCAGCAGCTGGGACGAAGGCTCCTACAATGAGCAGTTCTTC
CATSSWDEGSYNEQFF
>.|.|TRBJ1-4|13|TRBV7-9
TGTGCCAGCACGCGGCCTCGAGAGGAAAAACTGTTTTTT
CASTRPREEKLFF
>.|TRBD1|TRBJ2-1|15|TRBV19
TGTGCCAGTAGCCCACAGGGGATATCCTACAATGAGCAGTTCTTC
CASSPQGISYNEQFF
>many|TRBD1|TRBJ1-1|18|TRBV7-6
TGTGCCAGCAGCCCAAACCCTAGACGGACAGGGTTGGTCACTGAAGCTTTCTTT
CASSPNPRRTGLVTEAFF
>many|.|TRBJ1-2|12|TRBV7-2
TGTGCCAGCAGCCTGAGACGCTATGGCTACACCTTC
CASSLRRYGYTF
>many|TRBD2|TRBJ2-1|20|TRBV28
TGTGCCAGCAGTCGACCCGCGGGACTAGCGGTCAGGAGCTCCTACAATGAGCAGTTCTTC
CASSRPAGLAVRSSYNEQFF
>many|.|TRBJ1-1|12|TRBV2
TGTGCCAGCAGCGCAGGAGTCACTGAAGCTTTCTTT
CASSAGVTEAFF
>few|.|TRBJ2-1|15|TRBV6-1
TGTGCCAGCACCACGGGCGGGAACCCCTACAATGAGCAGTTCTTC
CASTTGGNPYNEQFF
>many|.|TRBJ1-5|13|TRBV20-1
TGCAGTGCTACCGCCGGTAGAAATCAGCCCCAGCATTTT
CSATAGRNQPQHF
>many|.|TRBJ2-2|14|TRBV12-3/TRBV12-4
TGTGCCAGCAGCCGACGGGAGTACACCGGGGAGCTGTTTTTT
CASSRREYTGELFF
>.|.|TRBJ1-2|13|TRBV3-1
TGTGCCTACGGGACTCCCGGGGGTTATGGCTACACCTTC
CAYGTPGGYGYTF
>many|.|TRBJ1-1|15|TRBV5-1
TGCGCCAGCAGCTCGGAGGCAGGAAGGAACACTGAAGCTTTCTTT
CASSSEAGRNTEAFF
>few|TRBD1|TRBJ1-6|14|TRBV7-2
TGTGCCAGCAGCCCACAGGGGGTTACTTCACCCCTCCACTTT
CASSPQGVTSPLHF
>many|.|TRBJ1-5|16|TRBV20-1
TGCAGTGCTAGAGATCAGGCAGGTCATAGCAATCAGCCCCAGCATTTT
CSARDQAGHSNQPQHF
>few|.|TRBJ1-5|14|TRBV6-5
TGTGCCAGCAGTTATTATGGCAGCAATCAGCCCCAGCATTTT
CASSYYGSNQPQHF
>few|.|TRBJ2-3|15|TRBV25-1
TGTGCCAGCACAGGACAGCTGGGAGGAACAGATACGCAGTATTTT
CASTGQLGGTDTQYF
>.|.|TRBJ2-7|16|TRBV11-2
TGTGCCAGCAGCCCCGTTCCAGGCTCCAGCTCCTACGAGCAGTACTTC
CASSPVPGSSSYEQYF
>.|TRBD1|TRBJ1-2|14|TRBV5-6
TGTGCCAGCAGCAAGGGACAGGGACACTATGGCTACACCTTC
CASSKGQGHYGYTF
>many|.|TRBJ1-1|13|TRBV5-1
TGCGCCAGCAGCTACAGGGTTGGCACTGAAGCTTTCTTT
CASSYRVGTEAFF
>many|.|TRBJ2-1|15|TRBV4-3
TGCGCCAGCAGCGCCCCGGGACTGGATTACAATGAGCAGTTCTTC
CASSAPGLDYNEQFF
>many|.|TRBJ2-7|15|TRBV20-1
TGCAGTGCTAGAGGCCCATCCGGGGGGCGTCGCGAGCAGTACTTC
CSARGPSGGRREQYF
>.|.|TRBJ2-4|18|TRBV5-1
TGCGCCAGCAGCTTGGGGTGGGACCGGCTACTAGCCAAAAACATTCAGTACTTC
CASSLGWDRLLAKNIQYF
>.|.|TRBJ2-2|15|TRBV20-1
TGCAGTGCTGGAGACAGGATTACGAACACCGGGGAGCTGTTTTTT
CSAGDRITNTGELFF